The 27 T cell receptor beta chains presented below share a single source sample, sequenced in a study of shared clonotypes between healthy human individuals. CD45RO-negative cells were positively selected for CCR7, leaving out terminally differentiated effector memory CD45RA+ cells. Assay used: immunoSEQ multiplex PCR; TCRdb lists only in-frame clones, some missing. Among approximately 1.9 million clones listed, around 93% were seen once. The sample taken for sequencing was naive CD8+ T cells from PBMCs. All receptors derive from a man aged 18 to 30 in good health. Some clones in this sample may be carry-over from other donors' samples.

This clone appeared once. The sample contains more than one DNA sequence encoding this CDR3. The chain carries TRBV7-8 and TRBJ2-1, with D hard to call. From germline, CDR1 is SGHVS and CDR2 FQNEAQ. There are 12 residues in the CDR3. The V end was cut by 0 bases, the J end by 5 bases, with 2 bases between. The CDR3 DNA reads TGTGCCAGCAGCTTAGCAAACAATGAGCAGTTCTTC. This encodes CASSLANNEQFF. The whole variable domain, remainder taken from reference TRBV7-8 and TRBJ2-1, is GAGVSQSPRYKVAKRGQDVALRCDPISGHVSLFWYQQALGQGPEFLTYFQNEAQLDKSGLPSDRFFAERPEGSVSTLKIQRTQQEDSAVYLCASSLANNEQFFGPGTRLTVL.

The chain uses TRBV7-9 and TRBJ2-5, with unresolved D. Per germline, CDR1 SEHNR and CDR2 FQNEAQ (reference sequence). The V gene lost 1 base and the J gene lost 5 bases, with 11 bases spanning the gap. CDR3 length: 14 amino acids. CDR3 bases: TGTGCCAGCAGCTTAGGCCTCCCTTGGGAGACCCAGTACTTC. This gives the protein CASSLGLPWETQYF.

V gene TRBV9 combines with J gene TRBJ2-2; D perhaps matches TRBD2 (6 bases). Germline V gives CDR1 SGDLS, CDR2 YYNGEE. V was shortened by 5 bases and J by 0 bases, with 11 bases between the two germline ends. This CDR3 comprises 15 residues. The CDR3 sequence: CASSWAGSNTGELFF. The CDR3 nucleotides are TGTGCCAGCAGTTGGGCGGGATCGAACACCGGGGAGCTGTTTTTT.

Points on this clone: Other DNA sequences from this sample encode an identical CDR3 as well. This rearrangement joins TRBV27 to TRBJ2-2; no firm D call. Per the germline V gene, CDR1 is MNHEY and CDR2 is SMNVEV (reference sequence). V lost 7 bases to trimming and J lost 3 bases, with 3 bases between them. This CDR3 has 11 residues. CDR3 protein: CASTDTGELFF. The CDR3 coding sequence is TGTGCCAGCACAGACACCGGGGAGCTGTTTTTT.

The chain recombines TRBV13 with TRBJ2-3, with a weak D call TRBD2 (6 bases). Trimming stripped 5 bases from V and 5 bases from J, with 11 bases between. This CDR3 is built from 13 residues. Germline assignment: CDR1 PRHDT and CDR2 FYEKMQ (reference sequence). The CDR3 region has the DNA TGTGCCAGCAGCCTCACCGGGGGAGATACGCAGTATTTT. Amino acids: CASSLTGGDTQYF. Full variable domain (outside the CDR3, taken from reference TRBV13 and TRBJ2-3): AAGVIQSPRHLIKEKRETATLKCYPIPRHDTVYWYQQGPGQDPQFLISFYEKMQSDKGSIPDRFSAQQFSDYHSELNMSSLELGDSALYFCASSLTGGDTQYFGPGTRLTVL.

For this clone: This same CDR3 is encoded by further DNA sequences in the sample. The CDR3 loop reads CASSQDRGQETQYF. The CDR3 coding sequence is TGCGCCAGCAGCCAAGACAGGGGCCAAGAGACCCAGTACTTC. V and J are TRBV4-1 and TRBJ2-5; possible D gene TRBD1, 6 bases. V was clipped by 0 bases and J by 1 base, with 6 bases between them. The length of the CDR3 is 14 residues. CDR1 is MGHRA, CDR2 YSYEKL, per germline.

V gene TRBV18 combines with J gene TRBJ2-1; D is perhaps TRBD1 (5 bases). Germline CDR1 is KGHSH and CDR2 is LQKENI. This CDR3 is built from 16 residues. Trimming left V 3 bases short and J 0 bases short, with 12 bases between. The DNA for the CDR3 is TGTGCCAGCTCACCCGAACAGGTGATCTCCTACAATGAGCAGTTCTTC. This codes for CASSPEQVISYNEQFF.

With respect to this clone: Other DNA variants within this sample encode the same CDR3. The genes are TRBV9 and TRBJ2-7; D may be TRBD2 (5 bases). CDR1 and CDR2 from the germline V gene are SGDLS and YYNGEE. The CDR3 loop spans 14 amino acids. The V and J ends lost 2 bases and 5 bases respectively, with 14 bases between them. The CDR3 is CASSVGGSSHEQYF. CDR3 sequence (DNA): TGTGCCAGCAGCGTGGGTGGGAGTAGCCACGAGCAGTACTTC. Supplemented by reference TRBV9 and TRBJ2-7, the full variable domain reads DSGVTQTPKHLITATGQRVTLRCSPRSGDLSVYWYQQSLDQGLQFLIQYYNGEERAKGNILERFSAQQFPDLHSELNLSSLELGDSALYFCASSVGGSSHEQYFGPGTRLTVT.

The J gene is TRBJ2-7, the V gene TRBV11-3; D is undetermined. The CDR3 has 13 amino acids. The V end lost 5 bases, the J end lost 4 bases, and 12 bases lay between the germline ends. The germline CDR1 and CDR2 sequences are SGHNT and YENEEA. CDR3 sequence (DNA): TGTGCCAGCAGCCCTCTGCACGGGTACGAGCAGTACTTC. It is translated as CASSPLHGYEQYF. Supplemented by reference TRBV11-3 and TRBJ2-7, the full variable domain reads EAGVVQSPRYKIIEKKQPVAFWCNPISGHNTLYWYLQNLGQGPELLIRYENEEAVDDSQLPKDRFSAERLKGVDSTLKIQPAELGDSAVYLCASSPLHGYEQYFGPGTRLTVT.

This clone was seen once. CDR3 DNA sequence: TGTGCCACCAGCAGCAGGGACAGGGCCTTCGCGCAGTATTTT. Translation: CATSSRDRAFAQYF. The chain has TRBV15 and TRBJ2-3; 9 bases agree with TRBD1. The V gene's germline CDR1 is LNHNV and CDR2 YYDKDF (reference sequence). This CDR3 has 14 amino acids. After removal of 3 bases from V and 10 bases from J, the junction contained 8 bases not matched to a gene.

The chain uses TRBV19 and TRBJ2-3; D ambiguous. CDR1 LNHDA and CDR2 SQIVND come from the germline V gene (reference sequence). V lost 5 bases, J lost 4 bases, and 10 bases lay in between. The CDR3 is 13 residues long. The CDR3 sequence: CASSVRHPDTQYF. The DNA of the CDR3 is TGTGCCAGTAGTGTTCGACACCCAGATACGCAGTATTTT.

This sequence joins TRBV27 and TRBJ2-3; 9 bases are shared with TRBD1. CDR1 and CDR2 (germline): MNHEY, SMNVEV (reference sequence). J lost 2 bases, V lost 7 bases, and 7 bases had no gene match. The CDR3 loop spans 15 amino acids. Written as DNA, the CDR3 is TGTGCCAGCAATCCCCGGGACAGGGACACAGATACGCAGTATTTT. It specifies CASNPRDRDTDTQYF.

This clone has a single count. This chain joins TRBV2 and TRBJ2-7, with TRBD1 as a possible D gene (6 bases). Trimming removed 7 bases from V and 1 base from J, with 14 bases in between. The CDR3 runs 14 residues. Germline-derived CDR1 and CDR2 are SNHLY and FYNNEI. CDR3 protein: CASINTGQSYEQYF. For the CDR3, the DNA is TGTGCCAGCATCAACACAGGACAGTCCTACGAGCAGTACTTC.

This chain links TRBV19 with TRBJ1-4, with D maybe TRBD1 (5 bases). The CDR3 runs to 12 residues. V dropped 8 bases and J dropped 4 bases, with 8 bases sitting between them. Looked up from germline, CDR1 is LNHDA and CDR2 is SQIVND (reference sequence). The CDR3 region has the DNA TGTGCCAGTCCGACAGTTAATGAAAAACTGTTTTTT. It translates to CASPTVNEKLFF.

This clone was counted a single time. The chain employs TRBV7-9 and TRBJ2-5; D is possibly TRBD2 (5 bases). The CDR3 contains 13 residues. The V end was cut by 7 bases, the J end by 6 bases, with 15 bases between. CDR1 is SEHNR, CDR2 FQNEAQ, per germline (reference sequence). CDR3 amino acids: CASTGRGEKTQYF. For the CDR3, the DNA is TGTGCCAGCACGGGTCGGGGAGAGAAGACCCAGTACTTC.

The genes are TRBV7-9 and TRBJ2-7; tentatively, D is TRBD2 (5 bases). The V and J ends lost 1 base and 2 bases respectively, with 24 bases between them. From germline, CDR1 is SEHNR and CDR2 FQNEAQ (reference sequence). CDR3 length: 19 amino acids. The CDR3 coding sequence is TGTGCCAGCAGCTTAGGTGCGGGTGAGGCAGGCCAACAAACCTACGAGCAGTACTTC. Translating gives CASSLGAGEAGQQTYEQYF.

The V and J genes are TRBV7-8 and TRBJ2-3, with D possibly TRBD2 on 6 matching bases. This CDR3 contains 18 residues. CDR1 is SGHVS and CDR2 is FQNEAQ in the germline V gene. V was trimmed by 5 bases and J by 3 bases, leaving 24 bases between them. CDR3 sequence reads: CASSHQRGGQGRTDTQYF. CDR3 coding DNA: TGTGCCAGCAGCCACCAACGGGGAGGCCAGGGTAGGACAGATACGCAGTATTTT.

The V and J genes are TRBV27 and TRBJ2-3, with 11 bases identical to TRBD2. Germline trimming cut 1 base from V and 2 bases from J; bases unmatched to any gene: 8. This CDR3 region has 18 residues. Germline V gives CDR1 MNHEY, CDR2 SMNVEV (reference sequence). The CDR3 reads CASSLYPRLAGTTDTQYF. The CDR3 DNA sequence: TGTGCCAGCAGTTTATACCCAAGACTAGCGGGGACCACAGATACGCAGTATTTT.

CDR3 protein: CASSLSGLAGARNEQFF. CDR3 DNA: TGTGCCAGCAGTTTATCAGGGTTAGCGGGGGCTCGGAATGAGCAGTTCTTC. J is TRBJ2-1 and V is TRBV27, with 9 bases lining up with TRBD2. The J segment lost 7 bases and the V segment lost 0 bases, leaving 10 bases of the junction unmatched. The CDR3 spans 17 residues. Germline V lookup: CDR1 MNHEY, CDR2 SMNVEV (reference sequence).

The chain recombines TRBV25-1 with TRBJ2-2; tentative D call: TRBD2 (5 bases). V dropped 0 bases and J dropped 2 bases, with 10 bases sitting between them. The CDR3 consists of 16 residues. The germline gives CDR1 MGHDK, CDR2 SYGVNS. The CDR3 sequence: CASSEYGLFNTGELFF. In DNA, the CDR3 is TGTGCCAGCAGTGAATACGGACTCTTCAACACCGGGGAGCTGTTTTTT.

The CDR3 loop reads CASSLHRGSDEQYF. CDR3 in DNA: TGTGCCAGCAGTTTGCACAGGGGGAGCGACGAGCAGTACTTC. The V gene is TRBV27, the J gene TRBJ2-7; 8 bases match TRBD1. Unmatched junction bases numbered 6, after V lost 3 bases and J lost 5 bases. In germline, CDR1 is MNHEY, CDR2 SMNVEV (reference sequence). The CDR3 sequence is 14 residues long.

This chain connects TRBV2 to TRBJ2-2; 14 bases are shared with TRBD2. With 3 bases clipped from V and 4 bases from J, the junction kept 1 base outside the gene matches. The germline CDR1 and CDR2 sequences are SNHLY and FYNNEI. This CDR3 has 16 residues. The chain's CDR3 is CASSDGTSGGTGELFF. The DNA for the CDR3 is TGTGCCAGCAGTGACGGGACTAGCGGGGGCACCGGGGAGCTGTTTTTT.

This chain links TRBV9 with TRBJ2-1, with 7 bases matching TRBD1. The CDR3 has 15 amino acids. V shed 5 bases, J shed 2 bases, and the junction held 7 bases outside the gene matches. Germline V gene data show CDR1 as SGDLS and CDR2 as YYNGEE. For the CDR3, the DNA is TGTGCCAGCAGGAAAGACAGGGACCCCTACAATGAGCAGTTCTTC. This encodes CASRKDRDPYNEQFF.

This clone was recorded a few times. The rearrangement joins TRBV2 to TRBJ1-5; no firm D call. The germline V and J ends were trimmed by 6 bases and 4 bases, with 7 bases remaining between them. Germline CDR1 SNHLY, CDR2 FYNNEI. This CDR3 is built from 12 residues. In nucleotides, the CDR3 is TGTGCCAGCAGAGGAGAGAATCAGCCCCAGCATTTT. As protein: CASRGENQPQHF. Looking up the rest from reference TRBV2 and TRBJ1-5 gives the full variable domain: EPEVTQTPSHQVTQMGQEVILRCVPISNHLYFYWYRQILGQKVEFLVSFYNNEISEKSEIFDDQFSVERPDGSNFTLKIRSTKLEDSAMYFCASRGENQPQHFGDGTRLSIL.

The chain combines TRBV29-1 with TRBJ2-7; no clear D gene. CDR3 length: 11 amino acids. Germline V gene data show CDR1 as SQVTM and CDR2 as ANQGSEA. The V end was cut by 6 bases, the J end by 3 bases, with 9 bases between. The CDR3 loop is CSVSQDYEQYF. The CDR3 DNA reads TGCAGCGTATCCCAGGACTACGAGCAGTACTTC.

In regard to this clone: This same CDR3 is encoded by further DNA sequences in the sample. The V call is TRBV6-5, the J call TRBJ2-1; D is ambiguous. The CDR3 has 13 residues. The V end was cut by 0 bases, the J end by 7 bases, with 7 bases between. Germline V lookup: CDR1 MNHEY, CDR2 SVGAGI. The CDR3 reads CASSYSLRNEQFF. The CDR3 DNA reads TGTGCCAGCAGTTACTCGTTAAGGAATGAGCAGTTCTTC.

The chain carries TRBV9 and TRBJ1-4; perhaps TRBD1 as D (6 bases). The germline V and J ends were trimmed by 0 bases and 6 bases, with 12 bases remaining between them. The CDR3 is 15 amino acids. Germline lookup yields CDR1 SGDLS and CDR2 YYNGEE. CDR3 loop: CASSVAWGADEKLFF. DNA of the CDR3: TGTGCCAGCAGCGTAGCTTGGGGGGCCGATGAAAAACTGTTTTTT. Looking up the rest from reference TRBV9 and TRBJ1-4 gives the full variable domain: DSGVTQTPKHLITATGQRVTLRCSPRSGDLSVYWYQQSLDQGLQFLIQYYNGEERAKGNILERFSAQQFPDLHSELNLSSLELGDSALYFCASSVAWGADEKLFFGSGTQLSVL.